Described below is a single T cell receptor beta chain sequence and its context. Its antigen is undetermined. The CDR3 is 15 residues long. Per the germline V gene, CDR1 is SNHLY and CDR2 is FYNNEI. Trimming removed 4 bases from V and 0 bases from J, with 12 bases in between. This sample is drawn from a study of regulatory and conventional T cells in RAG deficiency. Study results and limitations: Omenn CD25-high CD127-low cells may be activated cells, not true Tregs.

The table came from immunoSEQ multiplex PCR; TCRdb's copy has only in-frame clones and leaves some out. This sample has some 20,000 clones, with 85% to 95% found just once. Genomic DNA came from blood conventional CD4+ T cells gated CD25-low CD127-high. This sample also appeared in a second study, on regulatory T cells. From that study: Amplification used 52 TRBV primers and 13 TRBJ primers.

This chain uses TRBV2 with TRBJ1-1; the D is unclear. The clonotype was recovered from a human donor in good health. The material sequenced was CD4+ T cells sorted from blood. CDR3 nucleotide sequence: TGTGCCAGCAGTGTAGGGCCAACCTTGAACACTGAAGCTTTCTTT. It yields the protein CASSVGPTLNTEAFF.